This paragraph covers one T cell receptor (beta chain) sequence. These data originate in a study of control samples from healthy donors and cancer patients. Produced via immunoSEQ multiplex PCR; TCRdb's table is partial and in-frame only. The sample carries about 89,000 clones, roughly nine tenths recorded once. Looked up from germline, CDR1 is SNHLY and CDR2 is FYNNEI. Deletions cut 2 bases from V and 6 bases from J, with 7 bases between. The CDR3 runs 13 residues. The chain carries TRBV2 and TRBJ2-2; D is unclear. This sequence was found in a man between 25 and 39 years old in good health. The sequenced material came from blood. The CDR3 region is CASSEMGSGELFF. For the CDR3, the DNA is TGTGCCAGCAGTGAAATGGGTTCCGGGGAGCTGTTTTTT.